This TCR beta chain emerged from a study of breast tumors, draining lymph nodes, adjacent tissues (TCRdb year 2016). With respect to the entire study: In breast cancer patients, the study compared the TCR beta repertoires of tumor, adjacent nontumor tissue and axillary lymph nodes. The study was designed to assess the relationships and possible T-cell exchange between tumor, surrounding tissue and draining lymph node repertoires in human breast cancer. Overall study results and their limits: Tumor T-cell repertoires showed less diversity than lymph node repertoires and more diversity than nontumor tissue repertoires, and tumor T-cell repertoires showed preferential V and J gene usage. In luminal-like breast cancer, tumor and nontumor tissue repertoires resembled each other significantly more than in basal-like breast cancer. Rather than being directly demonstrated, the conclusion that tumor T cells originate in lymph nodes was presented as consistent with a hypothesis. A scenario in which most tumor T cells derive from the lymph node and then expand within tumor tissue was judged to be consistent with the data.

In the case of this clonotype: What this receptor recognizes is not known. The record has no base qualities; no much larger clone is one base away.

The instrument given in TCRdb is Illumina HiSeq 2000. Multiplex PCR amplification was used to build the TCR beta chain libraries. The amplified TCR beta chain products were analyzed by high-throughput sequencing. The raw public data were reprocessed by TCRdb itself: fastp quality trimming at Q25, MiXCR clonotype calling, in-frame beta chains only. Rows are combined by CDR3 protein, so each entry shows the most common genes and DNA. The sample data list about 140,000 distinct CDR3 sequences, and less than 35% of these were observed just once. The ten top clones hold approximately 2.2% of the sample. Lymph node samples came from the axillary draining lymph nodes of breast cancer patients. The receptor was derived from a female donor with breast cancer. Some clones in this sample may be carry-over from other donors' samples. Sequencing was performed on axillary lymph node tissue.

This receptor has the CDR3 CSLLRGNTDTQYF. The sequenced DNA: TGCAGCTTGTTGAGAGGAAACACAGATACGCAGTATTTT. This receptor chain uses TRBV29-1 and TRBJ2-3; no D gene call is confident. V lost 8 bases and J lost 2 bases; the stretch between them is 14 bases long. In the germline V gene, CDR1 corresponds to SQVTM and CDR2 to ANQGSEA. The CDR3 starts with the cysteine, ends with the phenylalanine, and has 13 residues. The kept DNA is CDR3 alone, 39 bases in frame from the first base.